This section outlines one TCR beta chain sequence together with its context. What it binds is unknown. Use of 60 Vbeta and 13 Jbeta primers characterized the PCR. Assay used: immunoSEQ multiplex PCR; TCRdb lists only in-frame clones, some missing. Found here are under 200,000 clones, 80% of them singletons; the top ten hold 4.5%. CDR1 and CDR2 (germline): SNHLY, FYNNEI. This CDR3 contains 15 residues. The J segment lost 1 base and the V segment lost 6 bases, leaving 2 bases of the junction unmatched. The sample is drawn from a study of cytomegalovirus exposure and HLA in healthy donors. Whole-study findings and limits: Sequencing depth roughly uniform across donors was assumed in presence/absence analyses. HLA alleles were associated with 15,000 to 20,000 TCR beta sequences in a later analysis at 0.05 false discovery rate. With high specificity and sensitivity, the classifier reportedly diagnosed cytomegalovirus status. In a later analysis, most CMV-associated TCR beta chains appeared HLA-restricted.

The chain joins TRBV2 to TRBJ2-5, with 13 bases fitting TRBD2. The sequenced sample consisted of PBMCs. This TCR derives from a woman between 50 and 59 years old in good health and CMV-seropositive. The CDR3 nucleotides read TGTGCCAGCAGGGGACTAGCGGGGTTCCAAGAGACCCAGTACTTC. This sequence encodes CASRGLAGFQETQYF.